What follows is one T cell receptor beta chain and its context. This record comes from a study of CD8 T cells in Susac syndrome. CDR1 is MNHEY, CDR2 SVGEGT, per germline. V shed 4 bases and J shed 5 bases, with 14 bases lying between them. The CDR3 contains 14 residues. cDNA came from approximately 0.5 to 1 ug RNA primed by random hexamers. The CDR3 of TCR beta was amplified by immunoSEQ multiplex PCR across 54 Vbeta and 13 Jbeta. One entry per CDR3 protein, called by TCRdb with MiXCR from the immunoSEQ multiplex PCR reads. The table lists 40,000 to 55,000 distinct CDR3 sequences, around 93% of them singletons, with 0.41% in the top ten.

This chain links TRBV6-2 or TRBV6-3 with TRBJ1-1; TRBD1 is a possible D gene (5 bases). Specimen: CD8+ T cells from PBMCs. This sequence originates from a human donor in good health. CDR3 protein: CASSWSGTTTEAFF. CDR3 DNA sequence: TGTGCCAGCAGTTGGTCCGGGACTACAACTGAAGCTTTCTTT.